The 26 T cell receptor beta chains below come from one sample, sequenced in a study of T cell repertoires in ileal Crohn's disease. Time point here: proximal margin of the surgical specimen (macroscopically non-inflamed). Some clones are missing from TCRdb's copy, which holds only in-frame ones; the method was immunoSEQ multiplex PCR. The table lists approximately 3,000 clones, around 69% of them singletons, with more than 20% in the top ten. Sample: ileal tissue. Source of these receptors: an adult with Crohn's disease.

The genes are TRBV7-9 and TRBJ2-7; TRBD2 is a possible D gene (5 bases). This CDR3 is built from 14 residues. V was cut by 5 bases and J by 9 bases, with 20 bases left in between. Germline loops: CDR1 SEHNR, CDR2 FQNEAQ (reference sequence). The CDR3 DNA is TGTGCCAGCAGCCCGGAAGGAAGCGGACCCCGGCAGTACGTC. It is translated as CASSPEGSGPRQYV.

This chain links TRBV11-2 with TRBJ2-5; perhaps TRBD1 as D (6 bases). The CDR3 is 14 residues long. Germline CDR1 SGHAT, CDR2 FQNNGV. Between the trimmed V and J ends, which lost 2 bases and 2 bases, there was a span of 9 bases. The CDR3 DNA reads TGTGCCAGCAGCTTACAGGGGAAACAAGAGACCCAGTACTTC. Protein product: CASSLQGKQETQYF.

V is TRBV19 and J is TRBJ1-2; 9 nucleotides match TRBD1. Germline V gives CDR1 LNHDA, CDR2 SQIVND (reference sequence). CDR3 length equals 16 residues. After removal of 2 bases from V and 4 bases from J, the junction contained 8 bases not matched to a gene. This CDR3 reads CASSITQRQGVYGYTF. CDR3 nucleotide sequence: TGTGCCAGTAGTATAACCCAACGACAGGGGGTCTATGGCTACACCTTC.

The chain combines TRBV5-1 with TRBJ1-1, with 9 bases identical to TRBD1. V was pared by 7 bases and J by 5 bases, with 6 bases of the junction left unmatched. From germline, CDR1 is SGHRS and CDR2 YFSETQ. This CDR3 is built from 13 residues. The CDR3 region has the DNA TGCGCCAGCGGGACAGGGTCAGGGACTGAAGCTTTCTTT. Its protein is CASGTGSGTEAFF.

The CDR3 nucleotides read TGTGCCAGTAGAGCAGGGAGAAGCTCCTACAATGAGCAGTTCTTC. Translation gives CASRAGRSSYNEQFF. This sequence joins TRBV19 and TRBJ2-1; tentatively, D is TRBD1 or TRBD2 (5 bases each). V was shortened by 6 bases and J by 0 bases, with 12 bases between the two germline ends. Germline loops: CDR1 LNHDA, CDR2 SQIVND (reference sequence). This CDR3 region has 15 residues.

The CDR3 reads CASSQEPFNTGELFF. In nucleotides, the CDR3 is TGTGCCAGCAGCCAAGAACCTTTCAACACCGGGGAGCTGTTTTTT. The rearrangement joins TRBV4-2 to TRBJ2-2; D gene unclear. CDR3 length equals 15 residues. Trimming removed 0 bases from V and 2 bases from J, with 7 bases in between. CDR1 is LGHNA, CDR2 YNFKEQ, per germline.

In its sample, this clone is large. V and J are TRBV19 and TRBJ2-1; D gene uncertain. Trimming cost V 5 bases and J 2 bases, with 16 bases left between them. CDR1 and CDR2 from the germline V gene are LNHDA and SQIVND (reference sequence). The CDR3 loop spans 16 amino acids. The CDR3 DNA reads TGTGCCAGTAGTCTCGCCCAGTGGCAGCCCTACAATGAGCAGTTCTTC. Translation gives CASSLAQWQPYNEQFF.

This sequence joins TRBV5-4 and TRBJ2-5, with unresolved D. The germline V gene encodes CDR1 SGHNT and CDR2 YYREEE (reference sequence). The CDR3 totals 13 residues. V gave up 1 base and J gave up 5 bases, with 9 bases separating them. In DNA, the CDR3 is TGTGCCAGCAGCTTGCCGAGTTCGGAGACCCAGTACTTC. Protein product: CASSLPSSETQYF.

This chain connects TRBV6-1 to TRBJ1-2; 9 bases are a match to TRBD1. CDR3 size: 12 residues. The trim removed 9 bases at V and 5 bases at J, leaving 4 bases unmatched. Germline V CDR1 and CDR2: MNHNS, SASEGT. The CDR3: CASSGQGYGYTF. For the CDR3, the DNA is TGTGCCAGTTCGGGACAGGGATATGGCTACACCTTC.

In its sample, this clone ranks as medium-sized. The rearrangement links TRBV18 to TRBJ2-6; D is uncertain. The V gene's germline CDR1 is KGHSH and CDR2 LQKENI. V lost 1 base, J lost 4 bases, and 11 bases lay in between. The CDR3 runs 16 residues. CDR3: CASSPRLGLGANVLTF. CDR3 nucleotides: TGTGCCAGCTCACCACGCTTGGGGTTAGGGGCCAACGTCCTGACTTTC.

The chain has TRBV5-5 and TRBJ1-5; D is uncertain. The CDR3 is made up of 13 amino acids. Trimming removed 4 bases at V and 5 bases at J, with 10 bases between. The V gene's germline CDR1 is SGHKS and CDR2 YYEKEE (reference sequence). CDR3 nucleotides: TGTGCCAGCAGCCCCGAGTGGGATCAGCCCCAGCATTTT. It translates to CASSPEWDQPQHF.

This clone was seen only once. For the CDR3, the DNA is TGTGCCAGCAGACGGGACGGGAACACTGAAGCTTTCTTT. Amino acids: CASRRDGNTEAFF. The V call is TRBV7-3, the J call TRBJ1-1; a possible D gene is TRBD1 (5 bases). CDR1 and CDR2 (germline): SGHTA, FQGTGA. V lost 6 bases, J lost 1 base, and 9 bases lay in between. The CDR3 sequence is 13 residues long.

J is TRBJ2-1 and V is TRBV7-3; TRBD2 matches at 7 bases. In germline, CDR1 is SGHTA, CDR2 FQGTGA. Losses at the gene ends were 1 base for V and 3 bases for J; bases not matched to a gene: 3. The CDR3 is made up of 15 amino acids. CDR3 sequence reads: CASSLKREDYNEQFF. For the CDR3, the DNA is TGTGCCAGCAGCTTAAAGCGGGAAGACTACAATGAGCAGTTCTTC.

V is TRBV11-2 and J is TRBJ1-1; D is unclear. The CDR3 consists of 15 residues. CDR1 SGHAT and CDR2 FQNNGV come from the germline V gene. The V gene lost 1 base and the J gene lost 0 bases, with 9 bases spanning the gap. Written as DNA, the CDR3 is TGTGCCAGCAGCTTAGCCCTCACTTTGAACACTGAAGCTTTCTTT. This translates into CASSLALTLNTEAFF.

This chain links TRBV7-9 with TRBJ2-1; no clear D. This CDR3 has 15 amino acids. Germline V CDR1 and CDR2: SEHNR, FQNEAQ (reference sequence). The V end was cut by 5 bases, the J end by 2 bases, with 13 bases between. CDR3 nucleotides: TGTGCCAGCAGCCCAACCGCATTAACCTACAATGAGCAGTTCTTC. Translating gives CASSPTALTYNEQFF.

The rearrangement uses TRBV5-6 and TRBJ2-1; 12 nucleotides agree with TRBD2. The junction had 4 bases not matched to a gene; V was cut back by 2 bases and J by 7 bases. The CDR3 is 15 residues long. Germline V lookup: CDR1 SGHDT, CDR2 YYEEEE. The CDR3 sequence is CASSFRLAGGNEQFF. The DNA for the CDR3 is TGTGCCAGCAGCTTTCGGCTAGCGGGAGGGAATGAGCAGTTCTTC. Full variable domain (rest looked up from reference TRBV5-6 and TRBJ2-1): DAGVTQSPTHLIKTRGQQVTLRCSPKSGHDTVSWYQQALGQGPQFIFQYYEEEERQRGNFPDRFSGHQFPNYSSELNVNALLLGDSALYLCASSFRLAGGNEQFFGPGTRLTVL.

The V and J genes are TRBV30 and TRBJ1-3; no clear D gene. V dropped 2 bases and J dropped 0 bases, with 11 bases sitting between them. Germline assignment: CDR1 GTSNPN and CDR2 SVGIG (reference sequence). The CDR3 totals 15 residues. This chain's CDR3 is CAWSLARSSGNTIYF. DNA of the CDR3: TGTGCCTGGAGTCTGGCACGGAGCTCTGGAAACACCATATATTTT.

The chain has TRBV30 and TRBJ1-3; D remains ambiguous. Germline assignment: CDR1 GTSNPN and CDR2 SVGIG (reference sequence). V dropped 5 bases and J dropped 0 bases, with 14 bases sitting between them. This CDR3 is 15 amino acids long. The CDR3, as DNA: TGTGCCTGGTCTTCGGGAGGAAGCTCTGGAAACACCATATATTTT. Translating gives CAWSSGGSSGNTIYF.

This clone was seen more than once but under ten times. The V and J genes are TRBV7-9 and TRBJ2-5; D may correspond to TRBD1 or TRBD2 (6 bases each). CDR3 length: 14 amino acids. V dropped 5 bases and J dropped 2 bases, with 12 bases sitting between them. Germline V lookup: CDR1 SEHNR, CDR2 FQNEAQ (reference sequence). The CDR3 coding sequence is TGTGCCAGCAGCCCAACAGGGAGGCAAGAGACCCAGTACTTC. Translated: CASSPTGRQETQYF.

By frequency in the sample, this clone is large. The V gene is TRBV5-1, the J gene TRBJ1-4, with a possible D match to TRBD1 (5 bases). V lost 4 bases and J lost 2, with 9 bases in between. Germline CDR1 SGHRS, CDR2 YFSETQ. This CDR3 is built from 14 residues. CDR3 sequence (DNA): TGCGCCAGCAGCACAGGTTACACTAATGAAAAACTGTTTTTT. Its protein product is CASSTGYTNEKLFF.

Turning to this clone: In the same sample, other DNA sequences code for this CDR3. The rearrangement uses TRBV7-9 and TRBJ2-5, with TRBD2 as a possible D gene (5 bases). Trimming cost V 1 base and J 5 bases, with 11 bases left between them. The CDR3 runs to 14 residues. The germline gives CDR1 SEHNR, CDR2 FQNEAQ (reference sequence). CDR3 DNA: TGTGCCAGCAGCTTAGTGGGAAGGGAGGAGACCCAGTACTTC. Translating it yields CASSLVGREETQYF.

In this sample, this clone turned up once. The chain links TRBV5-1 to TRBJ1-1, with D possibly TRBD1 on 5 matching bases. From germline, CDR1 is SGHRS and CDR2 YFSETQ. The CDR3 has 13 residues. With 2 bases removed from V and 4 bases from J, the gap between germline ends came to 9 bases. CDR3 in amino acids: CASSLSQGTEAFF. As DNA, the CDR3 is TGCGCCAGCAGCTTAAGCCAGGGCACTGAAGCTTTCTTT.

The V call is TRBV5-3, the J call TRBJ2-1; D is perhaps TRBD1 (6 bases). TRBV5-3 is annotated as an ORF whose role is uncertain. Trimming pared 1 base from V and 14 bases from J, leaving 16 bases between. The length of the CDR3 is 13 residues. The CDR3 here is CARSLIGAGAEFF. As DNA, the CDR3 is TGTGCCAGAAGCTTGATAGGGGCAGGGGCGGAGTTCTTC.

In regard to this clone: At one boundary the junction diverges from the germline segment, which might be a read error. This chain connects TRBV19 to TRBJ2-2; D is possibly TRBD1 (6 bases). The CDR3 has 14 amino acids. Per the germline V gene, CDR1 is LNHDA and CDR2 is SQIVND (reference sequence). The CDR3 loop reads CASNIGGNTGELFF. The DNA for the CDR3 is TGTGCCAGTAATATAGGGGGGAACACCGGGGAGCTGTTTTTT.

This clone was detected a few times. The same CDR3 also results from other DNA sequences found in this sample. The genes are TRBV5-1 and TRBJ1-5; 7 positions match TRBD1. V lost 2 bases, J lost 2 bases, and 4 bases stayed unmatched. The CDR3 length is 15 residues. CDR1 and CDR2 (germline): SGHRS, YFSETQ. Here the CDR3 DNA reads TGCGCCAGCAGCTTCTCTGGACAGGGCAATCAGCCCCAGCATTTT. It codes for CASSFSGQGNQPQHF.

V usage is TRBV7-3 and J usage is TRBJ2-7; TRBD1 matches 7 bases. The germline CDR1 and CDR2 sequences are SGHTA and FQGTGA. With 5 bases clipped from V and 2 bases from J, the junction kept 9 bases outside the gene matches. The CDR3 extends over 15 amino acids. The CDR3 reads CASSAPGQGAYEQYF. CDR3 bases: TGTGCCAGCAGCGCACCTGGGCAGGGGGCCTACGAGCAGTACTTC.